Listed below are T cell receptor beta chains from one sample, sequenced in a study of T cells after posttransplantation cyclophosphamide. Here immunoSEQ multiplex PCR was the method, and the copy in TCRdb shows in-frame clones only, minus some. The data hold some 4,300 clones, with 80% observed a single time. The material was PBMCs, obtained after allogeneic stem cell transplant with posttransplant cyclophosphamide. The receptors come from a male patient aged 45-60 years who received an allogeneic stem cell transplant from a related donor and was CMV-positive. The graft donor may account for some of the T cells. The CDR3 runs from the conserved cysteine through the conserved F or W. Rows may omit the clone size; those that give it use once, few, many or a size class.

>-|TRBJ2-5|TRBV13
CASSPRRETQYF
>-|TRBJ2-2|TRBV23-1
CASSTGGAWTGELFF
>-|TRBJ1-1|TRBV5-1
CASSPRIRQGENTEAFF
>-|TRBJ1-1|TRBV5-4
CASSSGLDTEAFF
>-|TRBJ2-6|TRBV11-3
CASSPGTYGANVLTF
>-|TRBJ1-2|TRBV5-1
CASSKGQAYYGYTF
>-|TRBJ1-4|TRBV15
CATSRGSSWRRLNEKLFF
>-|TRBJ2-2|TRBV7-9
CASSLSARLSEELFF
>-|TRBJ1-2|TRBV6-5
CASSYSNLPLTF
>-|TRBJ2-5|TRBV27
CASSLLAGDDETQYF
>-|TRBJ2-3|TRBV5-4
CASSSGTSVADTQYF
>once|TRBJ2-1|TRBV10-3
CAIRQQGLRYNEQFF
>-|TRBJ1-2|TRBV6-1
CASSEVSPPPGSNYGYTF
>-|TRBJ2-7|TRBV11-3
CASSLGGIGAYEQYF
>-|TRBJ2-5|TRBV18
CASSPWGRGQETQYF
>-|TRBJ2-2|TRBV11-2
CASSWGTSAGGELFF
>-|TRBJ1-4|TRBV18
CASSRRDGEKLFF
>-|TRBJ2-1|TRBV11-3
CASSQAGTGSNEQFF
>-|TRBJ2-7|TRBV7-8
CASSRMGTSGRNEQYF
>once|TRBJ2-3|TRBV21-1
CASSKVCPTSGRSPDTQYF
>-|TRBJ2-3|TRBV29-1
CSVVGTLTDTQYF
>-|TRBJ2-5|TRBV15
CATRENSGLTGETQYF
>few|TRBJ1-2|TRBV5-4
CASSFPGDNNYGYTF
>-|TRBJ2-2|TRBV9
CASSVLVSHGTGELFF
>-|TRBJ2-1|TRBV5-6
CASSPRTALYNEQFF
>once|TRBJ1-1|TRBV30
CAWSVRGGRNTEAFF
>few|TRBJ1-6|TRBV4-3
CASSPDARGSNSPLHF
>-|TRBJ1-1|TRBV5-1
CASRPGTPSWTTEAFF
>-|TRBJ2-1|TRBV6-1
CASIPGSGRAKQFF
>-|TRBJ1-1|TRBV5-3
CARSPRTDMLRNTEAFF
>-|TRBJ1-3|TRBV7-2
CASSPSTGVLSGNTIYF
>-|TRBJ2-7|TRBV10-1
CASEDRGLDEQYF
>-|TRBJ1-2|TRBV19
CASRGPRLRGYTF
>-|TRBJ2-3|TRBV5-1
CASSSPPSGSRIEADTQYF
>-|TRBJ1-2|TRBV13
CASSLGRRQAIGYTF
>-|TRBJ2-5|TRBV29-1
CSVKGGGETQYF
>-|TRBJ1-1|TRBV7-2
CASSSTGGGGTEAFF
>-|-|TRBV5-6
CASSVQGADYEQYF
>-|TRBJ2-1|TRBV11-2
CASSLDAGRGAFNEQFF